One sample yielded the 16 T cell receptor beta chains listed below, sequenced in a study of beta chain features in type 1 diabetes. The whole isolated RNA underwent reverse transcription, so sequencing captured expressed TCRB transcripts. TCRdb's table, derived via immunoSEQ multiplex PCR, lists solely in-frame clones and lacks some. The sample includes 310,000 or so clones, about 15% of them seen just once. Whole-study results and caveats: TCRB CDR3 length was moderately but significantly reduced in all four CD4+ subsets of Type 1 diabetes patients.

Their cognate antigens are unknown. Specimen: naive CD4+ T cells from blood. The receptor set was obtained from a man aged 18 to 30 with type 1 diabetes.

This chain uses TRBV10-3 with TRBJ2-5; either TRBD1 or TRBD2 may fit D (6 bases each). The ends were cut back, 11 bases at V and 4 bases at J, with 23 bases in the middle. CDR1 ENHRY and CDR2 SYGVKD come from the germline V gene. This CDR3 comprises 15 residues. The CDR3 sequence: CAVTDRQGGTETQYF. In nucleotides, the CDR3 is TGTGCCGTCACTGACAGGCAGGGCGGGACAGAGACCCAGTACTTC.

The chain recombines TRBV7-9 with TRBJ1-1; 8 bases agree with TRBD1. The germline gives CDR1 SEHNR, CDR2 FQNEAQ (reference sequence). This CDR3 contains 13 residues. The trim removed 0 bases at V and 11 bases at J, leaving 5 bases unmatched. CDR3 protein: CASSLAAGGNAFF. The CDR3, as DNA: TGTGCCAGCAGCTTAGCGGCAGGGGGCAATGCTTTCTTT.

This chain links TRBV5-1 with TRBJ2-3; 13 bases align to TRBD2. CDR1 and CDR2 (germline): SGHRS, YFSETQ. The CDR3 consists of 16 residues. V shed 4 bases, J shed 6 bases, and the junction held 8 bases outside the gene matches. CDR3 amino acids: CASSPGTSGDLDTQYF. CDR3 nucleotide sequence: TGCGCCAGCAGCCCGGGGACTAGCGGGGACCTCGATACGCAGTATTTT.

The rearrangement links TRBV2 to TRBJ2-5; no definite D call. Germline CDR1 SNHLY, CDR2 FYNNEI. V was shortened by 4 bases and J by 3 bases, with 6 bases between the two germline ends. This CDR3 spans 12 amino acids. The CDR3 reads CASSGPEETQYF. In DNA, the CDR3 is TGTGCCAGCAGTGGGCCTGAAGAGACCCAGTACTTC.

Only a few counts were recorded for this clone. V gene TRBV4-1 combines with J gene TRBJ2-4; 8 bases are shared with TRBD2. CDR1 is MGHRA, CDR2 YSYEKL, per germline. J lost 3 bases, V lost 3 bases, and 10 bases had no gene match. There are 17 residues in the CDR3. The CDR3 spells CASSHTSGSVGKNIQYF. As DNA, the CDR3 is TGCGCCAGCAGCCATACCAGCGGGAGTGTAGGCAAAAACATTCAGTACTTC.

V and J are TRBV9 and TRBJ1-4, with D possibly TRBD1 on 5 matching bases. V lost 3 bases, J lost 7 bases, and 7 bases lay in between. Germline V gives CDR1 SGDLS, CDR2 YYNGEE. The CDR3 spans 12 residues. CDR3 in amino acids: CASSGGPEKLFF. CDR3 bases: TGTGCCAGCAGCGGGGGCCCTGAAAAACTGTTTTTT.

The chain joins TRBV5-4 to TRBJ2-5; 11 positions match TRBD2. CDR3 length: 15 residues. Per the germline V gene, CDR1 is SGHNT and CDR2 is YYREEE (reference sequence). The junction had 9 bases not matched to a gene; V was cut back by 4 bases and J by 7 bases. This chain's CDR3 is CASSLDGSGGVTQYF. CDR3 coding DNA: TGTGCCAGCAGCCTTGATGGTAGCGGGGGGGTGACCCAGTACTTC.

The chain employs TRBV5-1 and TRBJ2-1; the match to TRBD2 covers 11 bases. CDR3 length: 19 residues. The germline V gene encodes CDR1 SGHRS and CDR2 YFSETQ. The ends lost 7 bases at V and 1 base at J; junction bases unmatched: 16. The chain's CDR3 is CASRGGDRLAGLSYNEQFF. CDR3 bases: TGCGCCAGCCGGGGAGGCGACCGACTAGCGGGGCTTTCCTACAATGAGCAGTTCTTC.

This sequence joins TRBV30 and TRBJ2-7, with 8 bases that match TRBD2. The CDR3 length is 15 residues. CDR1 is GTSNPN and CDR2 is SVGIG in the germline V gene (reference sequence). J lost 4 bases, V lost 5 bases, and 13 bases had no gene match. The CDR3 sequence is CAWALGLGRSYEQYF. The CDR3 coding sequence is TGTGCCTGGGCCCTGGGACTAGGCCGTTCTTACGAGCAGTACTTC.

This clone was seen only a few times. The rearrangement links TRBV7-9 to TRBJ2-5, with D maybe TRBD2 (6 bases). This CDR3 spans 18 amino acids. Germline loops: CDR1 SEHNR, CDR2 FQNEAQ (reference sequence). V was trimmed by 1 base and J by 0 bases, leaving 18 bases between them. The CDR3 nucleotides read TGTGCCAGCAGCTTAGTCGGGGTACGGGGGTCCAACCAAGAGACCCAGTACTTC. This encodes CASSLVGVRGSNQETQYF.

This chain links TRBV9 with TRBJ1-5; 12 nucleotides match TRBD1. The CDR3 length is 16 residues. The germline V gene has CDR1 SGDLS and CDR2 YYNGEE. V shed 3 bases and J 2 bases; nucleotides not matched to a gene: 3. The CDR3 loop is CASSGGQGAGNQPQHF. CDR3 bases: TGTGCCAGCAGCGGGGGACAGGGGGCAGGCAATCAGCCCCAGCATTTT.

This clone has just a few counts. The chain employs TRBV2 and TRBJ2-3; 9 bases map to TRBD1. Germline CDR1 reads SNHLY; CDR2 reads FYNNEI. CDR3 size: 16 residues. Germline trimming cut 0 bases from V and 3 bases from J; bases unmatched to any gene: 4. CDR3 DNA sequence: TGTGCCAGCAGTGAAGCTAGGGACAGGGTAACAGATACGCAGTATTTT. This translates into CASSEARDRVTDTQYF. Supplemented by reference TRBV2 and TRBJ2-3, the full variable domain reads EPEVTQTPSHQVTQMGQEVILRCVPISNHLYFYWYRQILGQKVEFLVSFYNNEISEKSEIFDDQFSVERPDGSNFTLKIRSTKLEDSAMYFCASSEARDRVTDTQYFGPGTRLTVL.

J is TRBJ1-2 and V is TRBV29-1; D unclear. V was cut by 1 base and J by 2 bases, with 8 bases left in between. Germline loops: CDR1 SQVTM, CDR2 ANQGSEA. The CDR3 covers 13 residues. The CDR3 nucleotides are TGCAGCGTTGAAGTCAGCAGGAACTATGGCTACACCTTC. Translation gives CSVEVSRNYGYTF.

This clone was seen only a few times. The CDR3 is CASSLVTGGEQFF. The CDR3, as DNA: TGTGCCAGCAGCTTGGTCACAGGCGGTGAGCAGTTCTTC. The chain employs TRBV5-4 and TRBJ2-1, with a weak D call TRBD1 (5 bases). The length of the CDR3 is 13 residues. Germline V gives CDR1 SGHNT, CDR2 YYREEE (reference sequence). Trimming took off 0 bases at V and 9 bases at J, with 10 bases between the two ends. The variable domain in full, completed from reference TRBV5-4 and TRBJ2-1, reads ETGVTQSPTHLIKTRGQQVTLRCSSQSGHNTVSWYQQALGQGPQFIFQYYREEENGRGNFPPRFSGLQFPNYSSELNVNALELDDSALYLCASSLVTGGEQFFGPGTRLTVL.

This clone showed up just a few times. The J gene is TRBJ1-1, the V gene TRBV18, with D maybe TRBD1 (6 bases). Trimming pared 0 bases from V and 8 bases from J, leaving 13 bases between. This CDR3 region has 14 residues. CDR1 is KGHSH, CDR2 LQKENI, per germline. The chain's CDR3 is CASSPPGGPTEAFF. CDR3 DNA sequence: TGTGCCAGCTCACCACCTGGGGGCCCAACGGAAGCTTTCTTT. Complete variable domain (other parts from reference TRBV18 and TRBJ1-1): NAGVMQNPRHLVRRRGQEARLRCSPMKGHSHVYWYRQLPEEGLKFMVYLQKENIIDESGMPKERFSAEFPKEGPSILRIQQVVRGDSAAYFCASSPPGGPTEAFFGQGTRLTVV.

This clone was observed a handful of times. This CDR3 is CASSSLTGNEEAFF. CDR3 bases: TGTGCCAGCAGCTCCTTAACAGGGAATGAGGAAGCTTTCTTT. V is TRBV7-9 and J is TRBJ1-1, with D possibly TRBD1 on 6 matching bases. The ends were cut back, 4 bases at V and 8 bases at J, with 17 bases in the middle. Per the germline V gene, CDR1 is SEHNR and CDR2 is FQNEAQ (reference sequence). The CDR3 has 14 amino acids.